Given below is one T cell receptor (beta chain) in context. Its specificity is unknown. This sample is drawn from a study of T cells expressing NK-cell markers. Study in general: CD3+CD56+NKG2C+, CD3+CD56+NKG2C- and CD3+CD56-NKG2C+ T cells, once sorted, supplied the TCR beta repertoires. Sequencing covered eight donors, seven HCMV-seropositive and one seronegative. Study-wide points: Specificity for HCMV among expanded NKG2C+ T cell clones was not established. Among a few donors, these clonotypes also ranked first in the CD3+CD56-NKG2C+ fraction.

CDR1 is MNHNS, CDR2 SASEGT, per germline. The length of the CDR3 is 13 residues. TCRdb re-called the 5' RACE reads and gives one entry per CDR3 protein, without DNA. The specimen's table records about 260,000 distinct CDR3 sequences. This clonotype was sampled from a woman aged 18-70 years in good health. The chain combines TRBV6-1 with TRBJ2-3; there is no DNA to check the TCRdb D call of TRBD1. Sequenced: blood T cells: a sorted CD56 or NKG2C T cell subset, CD4+ or CD8+ T cells, or bulk PBMC T cells (not recorded which). The CDR3 loop reads CASRRDGTDTQYF.